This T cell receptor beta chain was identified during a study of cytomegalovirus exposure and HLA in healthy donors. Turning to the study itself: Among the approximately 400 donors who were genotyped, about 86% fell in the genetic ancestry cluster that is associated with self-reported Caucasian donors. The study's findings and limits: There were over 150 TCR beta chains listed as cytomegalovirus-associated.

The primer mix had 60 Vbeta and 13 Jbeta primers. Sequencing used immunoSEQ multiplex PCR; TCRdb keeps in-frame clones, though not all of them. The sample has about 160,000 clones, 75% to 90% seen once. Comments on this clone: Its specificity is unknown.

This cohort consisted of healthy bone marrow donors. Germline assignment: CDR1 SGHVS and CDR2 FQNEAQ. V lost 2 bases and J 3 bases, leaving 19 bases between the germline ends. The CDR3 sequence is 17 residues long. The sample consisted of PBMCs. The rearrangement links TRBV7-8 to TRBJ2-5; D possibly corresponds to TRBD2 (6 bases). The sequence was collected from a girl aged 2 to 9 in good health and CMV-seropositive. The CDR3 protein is CASSLNGPGWGEETQYF. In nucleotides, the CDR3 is TGTGCCAGCAGCTTAAACGGTCCGGGTTGGGGGGAAGAGACCCAGTACTTC. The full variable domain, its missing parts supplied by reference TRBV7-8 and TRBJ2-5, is GAGVSQSPRYKVAKRGQDVALRCDPISGHVSLFWYQQALGQGPEFLTYFQNEAQLDKSGLPSDRFFAERPEGSVSTLKIQRTQQEDSAVYLCASSLNGPGWGEETQYFGPGTRLLVL.